What follows are 2 T cell receptor beta chains derived from one specimen sequenced in a study of blood T cell repertoires in COVID-19. Generated by immunoSEQ multiplex PCR, the TCRdb table keeps only in-frame clones and is missing some. The data hold about 86,000 clones, with roughly 88% observed a single time. Source material: peripheral blood. These TCRs come from a woman of 80 years or more with active or convalescent COVID-19.

The chain carries TRBV18 and TRBJ2-7, with D unclear. This CDR3 spans 14 amino acids. Trimming left V 3 bases short and J 0 bases short, with 9 bases between. Germline assignment: CDR1 KGHSH and CDR2 LQKENI. The CDR3 loop reads CASSPESVSYEQYF. The CDR3 region has the DNA TGTGCCAGCTCACCCGAGTCTGTCTCCTACGAGCAGTACTTC.

This chain joins TRBV3-1 (or the pseudogene TRBV3-2) and TRBJ2-2; TRBD1 matches at 7 bases. Germline lookup yields CDR1 LGHDT and CDR2 YNNKEL (reference sequence). With V trimmed by 4 bases and J by 6 bases, 17 bases remained unmatched. There are 18 residues in the CDR3. As DNA, the CDR3 is TGTGCCAGCAGCCGAGTTTCCTGGGGACAGTTGGGACCCGGGGAGCTGTTTTTT. It specifies CASSRVSWGQLGPGELFF.